This TCR beta chain was identified during a study of cytomegalovirus exposure and HLA in healthy donors. As concerns this clone: The junction does not match germline at one end; this may be a read error.

The PCR employed 60 Vbeta primers together with 13 Jbeta primers. Clones were sequenced by immunoSEQ multiplex PCR, and TCRdb holds only the in-frame ones, with some missing. The sample holds about 100,000 clones, about 80% seen once. This sequence was found in a female donor in good health and CMV-seropositive. The source material was PBMCs.

Here the CDR3 reads CASSLYRAGANGLTF. DNA of the CDR3: TGTGCCAGCAGTTTATACAGGGCTGGGGCCAACGGCCTGACTTTC. This sequence joins TRBV27 and TRBJ2-6, with D possibly matching TRBD1 (6 bases). The CDR3 totals 15 residues. Germline V gene lookup returns CDR1 MNHEY and CDR2 SMNVEV (reference sequence).